This is a list of T cell receptor beta chains from one sample in a study of shared clonotypes between healthy human individuals. The method was immunoSEQ multiplex PCR; TCRdb's version includes in-frame clones alone and lacks a portion of them. Of about half a million clones listed, more than 75% are singletons. Sequencing used PBMCs. The receptors here all came from a woman aged 40 to 49 in good health. Some clones in this sample may be carry-over from other donors' samples. Each CDR3 is given with its conserved first and last residue. The order of the fields is J gene, clone size, D gene, V gene, CDR3 DNA, CDR3 protein. D genes are given only for firm matches. Clone size is shown for a subset of rows, as once, few, many or a class of expanded clone.

j_gene: TRBJ1-2
abundance: -
d_gene: -
v_gene: TRBV9
CDR3nt: TGTGCCAGCAGCGCCCGACAGGATGCTAACTATGGCTACACCTTC
CDR3aa: CASSARQDANYGYTF

j_gene: TRBJ2-3
abundance: -
d_gene: TRBD2
v_gene: TRBV18
CDR3nt: TGTGCCAGCTCACCACCGGGACTAGGAGCCGATACGCAGTATTTT
CDR3aa: CASSPPGLGADTQYF

j_gene: TRBJ1-4
abundance: -
d_gene: -
v_gene: TRBV28
CDR3nt: TGTGCCAGCAGATCCCTTCACAGAGCAACTAATGAAAAACTGTTTTTT
CDR3aa: CASRSLHRATNEKLFF

j_gene: TRBJ2-7
abundance: -
d_gene: -
v_gene: TRBV11-2
CDR3nt: TGTGCCAGCAGCCACCAGTTCCACTCCTACGAGCAGTACTTC
CDR3aa: CASSHQFHSYEQYF

j_gene: TRBJ2-3
abundance: -
d_gene: -
v_gene: TRBV11-3
CDR3nt: TGTGCCAGCAGCTTGGGGGGTAGCACAGATACGCAGTATTTT
CDR3aa: CASSLGGSTDTQYF

j_gene: TRBJ2-7
abundance: once
d_gene: -
v_gene: TRBV28
CDR3nt: TGTGCCAGCAGTTCTAGCTGGGCGGATTCTGTCGAGCAGTACTTC
CDR3aa: CASSSSWADSVEQYF

j_gene: TRBJ1-1
abundance: few
d_gene: -
v_gene: TRBV14
CDR3nt: TGTGCCAGCAGCCAAGTTTCGAACACTGAAGCTTTCTTT
CDR3aa: CASSQVSNTEAFF

j_gene: TRBJ2-7
abundance: -
d_gene: -
v_gene: TRBV29-1
CDR3nt: TGCAGCGTTGAGGAGAACTACGAGCAGTACTTC
CDR3aa: CSVEENYEQYF

j_gene: TRBJ2-3
abundance: -
d_gene: TRBD1
v_gene: TRBV5-6
CDR3nt: TGTGCCAGCAGCTTTATGACAGGGAGCACAGATACGCAGTATTTT
CDR3aa: CASSFMTGSTDTQYF

j_gene: TRBJ2-7
abundance: few
d_gene: TRBD2
v_gene: TRBV27
CDR3nt: TGTGCCAGCAGTTTTAGGGGACTAGCGGGGGGGGCCTACGAGCAGTACTTC
CDR3aa: CASSFRGLAGGAYEQYF

j_gene: TRBJ2-3
abundance: once
d_gene: -
v_gene: TRBV13
CDR3nt: TGTGCCAGCAGCCCCCGGTGGGCCGTGACAGATACGCAGTATTTT
CDR3aa: CASSPRWAVTDTQYF

j_gene: TRBJ2-7
abundance: -
d_gene: TRBD2
v_gene: TRBV27
CDR3nt: TGTGCCAGCCGGACTAGCGGGATCTACGAGCAGTACTTC
CDR3aa: CASRTSGIYEQYF

j_gene: TRBJ2-2
abundance: -
d_gene: -
v_gene: TRBV5-1
CDR3nt: TGCGCCTTCAAAAAGGAGACCGGGGAGCTGTTTTTT
CDR3aa: CAFKKETGELFF

j_gene: TRBJ2-7
abundance: -
d_gene: -
v_gene: TRBV7-2
CDR3nt: TGTGCCAGCAGCTTAACAGATACTTACGAGCAGTACTTC
CDR3aa: CASSLTDTYEQYF

j_gene: TRBJ2-1
abundance: many
d_gene: TRBD2
v_gene: TRBV6-1
CDR3nt: TGTGCCAGCAGTACCACTACATCGGGGGGTGAGCAGTTCTTC
CDR3aa: CASSTTTSGGEQFF

j_gene: TRBJ2-7
abundance: once
d_gene: TRBD2
v_gene: TRBV5-1
CDR3nt: TGCGCCAGCAGCTTCGGACTAGACAGTCGCTACGAGCAGTACTTC
CDR3aa: CASSFGLDSRYEQYF

j_gene: TRBJ2-7
abundance: -
d_gene: -
v_gene: TRBV27
CDR3nt: TGTGCCAGCAGTTTGGACTATCGATCCTACGAGCAGTACTTC
CDR3aa: CASSLDYRSYEQYF

j_gene: TRBJ2-7
abundance: -
d_gene: -
v_gene: TRBV14
CDR3nt: TGTGCCAGCAGCCAAGGACGGGCCTACGAGCAGTACTTC
CDR3aa: CASSQGRAYEQYF

j_gene: TRBJ2-1
abundance: -
d_gene: TRBD1
v_gene: TRBV7-2
CDR3nt: TGTGCCAGCTACGAAGAGGGGGCCTCCTACAATGAGCAGTTCTTC
CDR3aa: CASYEEGASYNEQFF

j_gene: TRBJ1-6
abundance: -
d_gene: -
v_gene: TRBV18
CDR3nt: TGTGCCAGCTCAAACAGCGAAACGAGATCACCCCTCCACTTT
CDR3aa: CASSNSETRSPLHF

j_gene: TRBJ2-7
abundance: -
d_gene: TRBD1
v_gene: TRBV6-1
CDR3nt: TGTGCCAGCAGTATTCGGGACAGGGCCTACGAGCAGTACTTC
CDR3aa: CASSIRDRAYEQYF

j_gene: TRBJ2-5
abundance: -
d_gene: TRBD1
v_gene: TRBV6-4
CDR3nt: TGTGCCAGCAGTGACGCTGGACAGGGGGTAGGAGAGACCCAGTACTTC
CDR3aa: CASSDAGQGVGETQYF

j_gene: TRBJ2-7
abundance: -
d_gene: -
v_gene: TRBV6-1
CDR3nt: TGTGCCAGCAGTGGAGGTGCCGAGCAGTACTTC
CDR3aa: CASSGGAEQYF

j_gene: TRBJ1-1
abundance: -
d_gene: -
v_gene: TRBV6-6
CDR3nt: TGTGCCAGCAGTTCCTTCGGGAACACTGAAGCTTTCTTT
CDR3aa: CASSSFGNTEAFF

j_gene: TRBJ2-1
abundance: -
d_gene: -
v_gene: TRBV21-1
CDR3nt: TGTGCCAGCAGCCCTCGGGTGGCCCGACTCTCCTACAATGAGCAGTTCTTC
CDR3aa: CASSPRVARLSYNEQFF

j_gene: TRBJ1-3
abundance: -
d_gene: -
v_gene: TRBV9
CDR3nt: TGTGCCAGCAGCGTAGACGGGGGGGTTGCTGGAAACACCATATATTTT
CDR3aa: CASSVDGGVAGNTIYF

j_gene: TRBJ1-1
abundance: once
d_gene: -
v_gene: TRBV7-9
CDR3nt: TGTGCCAGCAGCTTGGGCCCAGGGTGGAAGGAAATGAACACTGAAGCTTTCTTT
CDR3aa: CASSLGPGWKEMNTEAFF

j_gene: TRBJ2-2
abundance: -
d_gene: TRBD1
v_gene: TRBV5-4
CDR3nt: TGTGCCAGCAGCTTGTCGGGGACAGGGGGACGGGAGCTGTTTTTT
CDR3aa: CASSLSGTGGRELFF

j_gene: TRBJ1-3
abundance: -
d_gene: -
v_gene: TRBV6-1
CDR3nt: TGTGCCAGCAGTGAGATAGACTCTGGAAACACCGTATATTTT
CDR3aa: CASSEIDSGNTVYF

j_gene: TRBJ2-5
abundance: -
d_gene: -
v_gene: TRBV5-1
CDR3nt: TGCGCCAGCAGCGATGGAGTCGGGCAAGAGACCCAGTACTTC
CDR3aa: CASSDGVGQETQYF

j_gene: TRBJ2-7
abundance: once
d_gene: TRBD2
v_gene: TRBV7-8
CDR3nt: TGTGCCAGCAGCCCCAGCCGGGCTAGCGGGGATCGCGAGCAGTACTTC
CDR3aa: CASSPSRASGDREQYF

j_gene: TRBJ2-3
abundance: -
d_gene: TRBD2
v_gene: TRBV5-6
CDR3nt: TGTGCCAGCAGCTTTGAACTAGCGGGAAGTGCAGATACGCAGTATTTT
CDR3aa: CASSFELAGSADTQYF

j_gene: TRBJ2-1
abundance: -
d_gene: TRBD2
v_gene: TRBV9
CDR3nt: TGTGCCAGCAGCACCAAACTAGCGGAGAGGTACAATGAGCAGTTCTTC
CDR3aa: CASSTKLAERYNEQFF

j_gene: TRBJ2-7
abundance: -
d_gene: TRBD2
v_gene: TRBV7-9
CDR3nt: TGTGCCAGCAGCTTCGCCCGTAGCGGGAGTGGGTACGAGCAGTACTTC
CDR3aa: CASSFARSGSGYEQYF

j_gene: TRBJ1-2
abundance: -
d_gene: -
v_gene: TRBV18
CDR3nt: TGTGCCAGCTCACCCGATGGTAGCTATGGCTACACCTTC
CDR3aa: CASSPDGSYGYTF

j_gene: TRBJ2-2
abundance: -
d_gene: -
v_gene: TRBV19
CDR3nt: TGTGCCAGTAGTATTAAGCAAGCGCCGAACACCGGGGAGCTGTTTTTT
CDR3aa: CASSIKQAPNTGELFF

j_gene: TRBJ2-7
abundance: many
d_gene: TRBD2
v_gene: TRBV11-2
CDR3nt: TGTGCCAGCAGCCCAGCGGGGGGGCGATCCTACGAGCAGTACTTC
CDR3aa: CASSPAGGRSYEQYF

j_gene: TRBJ2-3
abundance: -
d_gene: -
v_gene: TRBV29-1
CDR3nt: TGCAGCGTTGCTTGGCAGTCGGGCACAGATACGCAGTATTTT
CDR3aa: CSVAWQSGTDTQYF

j_gene: TRBJ2-1
abundance: -
d_gene: TRBD2
v_gene: TRBV5-6
CDR3nt: TGTGCCAGCAGTCGAGCGGGAGGGATTTACAATGAGCAGTTCTTC
CDR3aa: CASSRAGGIYNEQFF

j_gene: TRBJ1-2
abundance: -
d_gene: TRBD1
v_gene: TRBV27
CDR3nt: TGTGCCAGCAGTTGGGACAGGGAGGGCTATGGCTACACCTTC
CDR3aa: CASSWDREGYGYTF

j_gene: TRBJ2-1
abundance: -
d_gene: TRBD2
v_gene: TRBV6-5
CDR3nt: TGTGCCAGCAGGAGCGGGAGGGCCGTCAATGAGCAGTTCTTC
CDR3aa: CASRSGRAVNEQFF

j_gene: TRBJ2-2
abundance: -
d_gene: TRBD1
v_gene: TRBV6-1
CDR3nt: TGTGCCAGCAGTGCCGGGACAGGGGTTTTTCCCGGGGAGCTGTTTTTT
CDR3aa: CASSAGTGVFPGELFF

j_gene: TRBJ1-5
abundance: -
d_gene: TRBD1
v_gene: TRBV2
CDR3nt: TGTGCCAGCAGTGAAACAGGGGGCGTTGGGCAGCCCCAGCATTTT
CDR3aa: CASSETGGVGQPQHF

j_gene: TRBJ2-1
abundance: -
d_gene: -
v_gene: TRBV30
CDR3nt: TGTGCCTGGCAGGGAAACTTTGACAATGAGCAGTTCTTC
CDR3aa: CAWQGNFDNEQFF

j_gene: TRBJ2-3
abundance: -
d_gene: -
v_gene: TRBV28
CDR3nt: TGTGCCAGCAGTTTAAGGGGACGAGGTACGCAGTATTTT
CDR3aa: CASSLRGRGTQYF

j_gene: TRBJ2-2
abundance: -
d_gene: TRBD2
v_gene: TRBV5-1
CDR3nt: TGCGCCAGCAGCTCCAGCGGGAGAATGTCCGGGGAGCTGTTTTTT
CDR3aa: CASSSSGRMSGELFF

j_gene: TRBJ1-5
abundance: -
d_gene: -
v_gene: TRBV4-2
CDR3nt: TGTGCCAGCAGCTTGGCCGCGGGCTTCAATCAGCCCCAGCATTTT
CDR3aa: CASSLAAGFNQPQHF

j_gene: TRBJ1-1
abundance: -
d_gene: -
v_gene: TRBV6-5
CDR3nt: TGTGCCAGCTCCTCAGCCGAGAACACTGAAGCTTTCTTT
CDR3aa: CASSSAENTEAFF

j_gene: TRBJ2-3
abundance: -
d_gene: -
v_gene: TRBV18
CDR3nt: TGTGCCAGCTCACCACGGGGAGAAGTATCAGATACGCAGTATTTT
CDR3aa: CASSPRGEVSDTQYF

j_gene: TRBJ2-1
abundance: once
d_gene: -
v_gene: TRBV7-6
CDR3nt: TGTGCCAGCAGCTTAGTTGCCGGGGGGCGGCAGTTCTTC
CDR3aa: CASSLVAGGRQFF

j_gene: TRBJ2-7
abundance: once
d_gene: -
v_gene: TRBV4-1
CDR3nt: TGCGCCAGCAGCCAAGGGGACTGGTCCAGGGTGTACTTC
CDR3aa: CASSQGDWSRVYF

j_gene: TRBJ2-5
abundance: -
d_gene: TRBD1
v_gene: TRBV23-1
CDR3nt: TGCGCCAGCAGTCATCCGGGACAGCCCCAAGAGACCCAGTACTTC
CDR3aa: CASSHPGQPQETQYF